The clone carrying this T cell receptor (beta chain) was recorded a few times. The antigen is not known. This sample is drawn from a study of T-cell memory formation after mild COVID-19. General study points: Pre-infection memory showed some responding clones, and this suggested that cross-reactive memory joined. The CD4+ clones that contracted clustered mainly within CM and EM, and the CD8+ clones concentrated in EMRA.

The CDR3 contains 16 residues. V was trimmed by 2 bases and J by 1 base, leaving 11 bases between them. In germline, CDR1 is SNHLY, CDR2 FYNNEI. Sample barcodes and UMIs were carried by the TCR alpha and TCR beta cDNA libraries that 5'RACE generated with constant-segment primers. TCRdb analysed the 5' RACE reads with MiXCR anew, one entry per CDR3 protein. The sample holds 350,000 to 450,000 distinct CDR3 sequences, around 24% seen once. The chain employs TRBV2 and TRBJ2-2; no firm D call. The sequencing sample was made of PBMCs or a T cell subset sorted from them (not recorded which). The receptor's source is an adult woman who had mild COVID-19 (a few samples of this study predate the infection). Cell type and time point are not known. The CDR3 DNA reads TGTGCCAGCAGTGAATATGGATTTGTGAACACCGGGGAGCTGTTTTTT. Its protein is CASSEYGFVNTGELFF. Full variable domain (remainder filled in from reference TRBV2 and TRBJ2-2): EPEVTQTPSHQVTQMGQEVILRCVPISNHLYFYWYRQILGQKVEFLVSFYNNEISEKSEIFDDQFSVERPDGSNFTLKIRSTKLEDSAMYFCASSEYGFVNTGELFFGEGSRLTVL.